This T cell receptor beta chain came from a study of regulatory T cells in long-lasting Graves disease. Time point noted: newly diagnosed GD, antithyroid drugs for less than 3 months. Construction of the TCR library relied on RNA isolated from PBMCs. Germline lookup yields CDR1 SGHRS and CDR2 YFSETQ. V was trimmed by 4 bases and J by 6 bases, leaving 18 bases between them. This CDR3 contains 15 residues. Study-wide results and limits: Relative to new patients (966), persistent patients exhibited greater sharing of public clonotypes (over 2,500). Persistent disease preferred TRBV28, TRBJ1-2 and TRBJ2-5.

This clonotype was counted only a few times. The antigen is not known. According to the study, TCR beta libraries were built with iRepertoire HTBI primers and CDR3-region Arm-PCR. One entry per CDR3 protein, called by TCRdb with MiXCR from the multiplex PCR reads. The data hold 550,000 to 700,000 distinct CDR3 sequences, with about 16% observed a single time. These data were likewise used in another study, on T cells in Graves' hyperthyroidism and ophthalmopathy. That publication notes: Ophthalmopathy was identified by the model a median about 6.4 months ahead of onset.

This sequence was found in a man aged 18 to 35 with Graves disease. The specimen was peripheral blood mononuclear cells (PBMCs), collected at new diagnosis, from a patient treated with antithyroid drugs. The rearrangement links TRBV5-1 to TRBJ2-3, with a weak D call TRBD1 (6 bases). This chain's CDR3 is CASSKGRGTTDTQYF. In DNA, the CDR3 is TGCGCCAGCAGCAAGGGTAGGGGGACGACCGATACGCAGTATTTT.